This TCR beta chain was observed in a study of blood T cells in healthy people across ages. Looking at the study overall: Per two T cells, template switching captured roughly one barcoded beta molecule. General study results and limits: Roughly linearly, TCR beta diversity per million T cells fell as age increased.

V lost 4 bases to trimming and J lost 4 bases; unmatched junction nucleotides: 9. CDR1 is MGHRA and CDR2 is YSYEKL in the germline V gene. The CDR3 contains 16 residues. Isolation yielded PBMCs, at least 6.5 million per sample, in every case. This clonotype was seen more than once but under ten times. The target antigen is unknown. With a J-beta primer mix and a sample-barcoded 5' primer, a second PCR ran 7 to 11 cycles. Every sample gave at least 2.5 million paired-end reads containing CDR3. TCRdb re-called the 5' RACE reads with MiXCR, one entry per CDR3 protein. Of 1.4 million to 1.5 million distinct CDR3 sequences in the sample, 42% were seen once.

The sample consisted of blood. The TCR originated in a woman aged 18 to 35 in good health. The chain is built from TRBV4-1 and TRBJ2-3; 9 nucleotides align to TRBD1. The CDR3 DNA sequence: TGCGCCAGCAGCCGATCACAACAGGGGGCGTCAGATACGCAGTATTTT. It specifies CASSRSQQGASDTQYF.